These T cell receptor beta chains were read from a single sample in a study of blood T cell repertoires in COVID-19. The method was immunoSEQ multiplex PCR; TCRdb's version includes in-frame clones alone and lacks a portion of them. The repertoire holds approximately 170,000 clones, with approximately 84% as singletons. Sequencing used PBMCs or T cells enriched from blood (not recorded which). The receptors originated from a man over 45 who had recovered from COVID-19. The CDR3 runs from the conserved cysteine through the conserved F or W. D genes are given only for firm matches. Size is stated for part of the rows, as once, few or many counts, or as a class when the clone is expanded.

D gene | J gene | clone size | V gene | CDR3 DNA | CDR3 protein
- | TRBJ1-4 | - | TRBV11-1 | TGTGCCAGCAGAGACAGGTGGAATGAAAAACTGTTTTTT | CASRDRWNEKLFF
- | TRBJ1-1 | - | TRBV1 | TGCACCAGCAGCCAAGAGACCCGGGACAGGGGTCCCCTGAACACTGAAGCTTTCTTT | CTSSQETRDRGPLNTEAFF
TRBD1 | TRBJ1-2 | - | TRBV19 | TGTGCCAGTAGGAGGACAGGGGACAGGGATGGCTACACCTTC | CASRRTGDRDGYTF
- | TRBJ1-5 | - | TRBV27 | TGTGCCAGCAGTTCCTTGCGGGGTGGGCAGCCCCAGCATTTT | CASSSLRGGQPQHF
- | TRBJ1-5 | - | TRBV7-7 | TGTGCTAGCAGCCCATCCATCGGTCAGCCCCAGCATTTT | CASSPSIGQPQHF
- | TRBJ2-7 | - | TRBV29-1 | TGCAGCGTTGTATCCTCTGCCTACGAGCAGTACTTC | CSVVSSAYEQYF
TRBD1 | TRBJ1-1 | - | TRBV18 | TGTGCCAGCTCACCTGGGACAGGGAAGCTGAACACTGAAGCTTTCTTT | CASSPGTGKLNTEAFF
TRBD2 | TRBJ2-5 | - | TRBV7-2 | TGTGCCAGCACCCAGGTCGGTCGACTAGCGGGGGGCCCACAAGAGACCCAGTACTTC | CASTQVGRLAGGPQETQYF
- | TRBJ2-2 | - | TRBV20-1 | TGCAGTGCTAGTTCTCCCCTGAACACCGGGGAGCTGTTTTTT | CSASSPLNTGELFF
- | TRBJ2-5 | - | TRBV5-1 | TGCGCCAGCAGCTTTGGGGGCCAGCCCCAAGAGACCCAGTACTTC | CASSFGGQPQETQYF
- | TRBJ1-5 | once | TRBV19 | TGTGCCAGTAGTATAGAGACAGGCCGGGAGCATTTT | CASSIETGREHF
TRBD1 | TRBJ2-7 | - | TRBV9 | TGTGCCAGCAGCGTAGGGCTTAGGGACAGGGGAGGATACGAGCAGTACTTC | CASSVGLRDRGGYEQYF
- | TRBJ1-5 | - | TRBV4-1 | TGCGCCAGCAGCGCCGTGGGGAGTGGGAGCAATCAGCCCCAGCATTTT | CASSAVGSGSNQPQHF
TRBD1 | TRBJ1-5 | - | TRBV2 | TGTGCCACCTCGGGACAGGGTAATCAGCCCCAGCATTTT | CATSGQGNQPQHF
TRBD2 | TRBJ2-3 | - | TRBV28 | TGTGCCAGCAGTTCCTCCGGCGCGGGGGTGGCATCAGATACGCAGTATTTT | CASSSSGAGVASDTQYF
TRBD1 | TRBJ1-3 | - | TRBV13 | TGTGCCAGCAGCTTGGGACAGGGTACTGGAAACACCATATATTTT | CASSLGQGTGNTIYF
TRBD2 | TRBJ2-5 | - | TRBV19 | TGTGCCAGTACCCCCGGGACTAGCGGGGGGGCTCAGGAGACCCAGTACTTC | CASTPGTSGGAQETQYF
- | TRBJ1-1 | - | TRBV7-3 | TGTGCCAGCAGCACCCAGGGGAACACTGAAGCTTTCTTT | CASSTQGNTEAFF
- | TRBJ1-1 | - | TRBV11-2 | TGTGCCAGCAGCGCCGGGACATATGTGAACACTGAAGCTTTCTTT | CASSAGTYVNTEAFF
TRBD2 | TRBJ2-3 | - | TRBV19 | TGTGCCAGTAGTATACCCCAGCGGGGGAAGTATACGCAGTATTTT | CASSIPQRGKYTQYF
TRBD1 | TRBJ1-2 | - | TRBV27 | TGTGCCAGCAGTTTATCCAGGACAGGGGGCTATGGCTACACCTTC | CASSLSRTGGYGYTF
TRBD2 | TRBJ2-2 | - | TRBV7-2 | TGTGCCAGCAGCGCCACACCGGGACTAGCGGGGGGAGCCGGGGAGCTGTTTTTT | CASSATPGLAGGAGELFF
- | TRBJ1-1 | - | TRBV19 | TGTGCCAGTAGCTATGACAGGTATACTGAAGCTTTCTTT | CASSYDRYTEAFF
- | TRBJ1-5 | - | TRBV12-5 | TGTGCTAGTGGTTTCTTGGGGGGAAGCAATCAGCCCCAGCATTTT | CASGFLGGSNQPQHF
- | TRBJ1-2 | - | TRBV30 | TGTGCCCATAACGCAGGGAACTATGGCTACACCTTC | CAHNAGNYGYTF
TRBD1 | TRBJ1-6 | - | TRBV10-3 | TGTGCCATCAGTGAGTCTCCCCCGACAGGGGGAAATTCACCCCTCCACTTT | CAISESPPTGGNSPLHF
TRBD1 | TRBJ1-2 | - | TRBV2 | TGTGCCAGCACTCCCGGGACAGCCTATGGCTACACCTTC | CASTPGTAYGYTF
TRBD1 | TRBJ1-2 | - | TRBV10-3 | TGTGCCACTCAACAGGGGGCTAACTATGGCTACACCTTC | CATQQGANYGYTF
TRBD1 | TRBJ1-6 | few | TRBV15 | TGTGCCACCAGCACCGGACAGGGGAGATCACCCCTCCACTTT | CATSTGQGRSPLHF
- | TRBJ2-7 | - | TRBV27 | TGTGCCAGCAGTTTATCCTTAACGGGTTCCTCCTACGAGCAGTACTTC | CASSLSLTGSSYEQYF
TRBD1 | TRBJ1-5 | - | TRBV19 | TGTGCCAGTGGACAGGGGTATCAGCCCCAGCATTTT | CASGQGYQPQHF
- | TRBJ1-3 | - | TRBV25-1 | TGTGCCAGCACTACCGGAAACACCATATATTTT | CASTTGNTIYF
- | TRBJ1-1 | - | TRBV20-1 | TGCAGTGCTTATGGGAGAACTGAAGCTTTCTTT | CSAYGRTEAFF
- | TRBJ2-1 | - | TRBV4-1 | TGCGCCAGCAGCCAAGATGGACACTCCTACAATGAGCAGTTCTTC | CASSQDGHSYNEQFF
- | TRBJ2-1 | - | TRBV2 | TGTGCCAGCATAGGTGACAGCATCTCCTACAATGAGCAGTTCTTC | CASIGDSISYNEQFF
- | TRBJ2-7 | - | TRBV7-9 | TGTGCCAGCAGCTTAGGGCAAATGTCGGGCGAGCAGTACTTC | CASSLGQMSGEQYF
- | TRBJ2-3 | - | TRBV2 | TGTGCCAGCACCTCAACTAGAACCACAGATACGCAGTATTTT | CASTSTRTTDTQYF
- | TRBJ2-2 | - | TRBV6-4 | TGTGCCAGCAGTCAGGACTGGGCCGGGGAGCTGTTTTTT | CASSQDWAGELFF
TRBD2 | TRBJ2-2 | - | TRBV27 | TGTGCCAGCAGTTTTCGGGGGGTGAACACCGGGGAGCTGTTTTTT | CASSFRGVNTGELFF
- | TRBJ2-3 | - | TRBV5-1 | TGCGCCAGCAGCTTGGCCTTCGTCAGCACAGATACGCAGTATTTT | CASSLAFVSTDTQYF
TRBD1 | TRBJ2-1 | - | TRBV5-1 | TGCGCCAGCAGCTTGGCAATGGGACAGACCTACAATGAGCAGTTCTTC | CASSLAMGQTYNEQFF
TRBD1 | TRBJ1-1 | - | TRBV7-9 | TGTGCCAGCAGCTGGGGACAGGTCATGAACACTGAAGCTTTCTTT | CASSWGQVMNTEAFF
- | TRBJ1-2 | - | TRBV30 | TGTGCCTGGAGACCCTTGGGAGTGACTGCCTATGGCTACACCTTC | CAWRPLGVTAYGYTF
- | TRBJ1-1 | - | TRBV29-1 | TGCAGCGTTAGCGGACTGAACACTGAAGCTTTCTTT | CSVSGLNTEAFF
- | TRBJ1-5 | - | TRBV7-2 | TGTGCCAGCAGCCTTAGCGACAGGTACAATCAGCCCCAGCATTTT | CASSLSDRYNQPQHF
- | TRBJ1-1 | - | TRBV5-1 | TGCGCCAGCAGCATAGGGGGTAAGGGCACTGAAGCTTTCTTT | CASSIGGKGTEAFF
- | TRBJ1-1 | - | TRBV18 | TGTGCCAGCTCACCAATTACGGGACATACGAACACTGAAGCTTTCTTT | CASSPITGHTNTEAFF
- | TRBJ1-4 | once | TRBV20-1 | TGCAGTGCTAGTCGTCAGGGATTTGCAACTAATGAAAAACTGTTTTTT | CSASRQGFATNEKLFF
TRBD2 | TRBJ2-5 | - | TRBV5-1 | TGCGCCAGCAGCTTTAGCGGGGAAGAGACCCAGTACTTC | CASSFSGEETQYF